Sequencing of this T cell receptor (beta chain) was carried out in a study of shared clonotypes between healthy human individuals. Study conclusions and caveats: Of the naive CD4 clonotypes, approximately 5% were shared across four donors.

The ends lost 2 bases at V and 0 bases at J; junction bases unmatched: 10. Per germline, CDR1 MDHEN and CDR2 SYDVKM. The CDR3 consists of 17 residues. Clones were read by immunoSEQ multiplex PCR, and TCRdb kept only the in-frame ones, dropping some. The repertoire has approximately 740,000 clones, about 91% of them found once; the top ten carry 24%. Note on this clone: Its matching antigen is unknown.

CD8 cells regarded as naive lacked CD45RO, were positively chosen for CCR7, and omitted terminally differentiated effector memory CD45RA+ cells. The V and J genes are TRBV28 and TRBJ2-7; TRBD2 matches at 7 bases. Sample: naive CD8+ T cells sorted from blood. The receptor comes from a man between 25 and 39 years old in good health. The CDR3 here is CASSLLLLAQSSYEQYF. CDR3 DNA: TGTGCCAGCAGTTTACTCCTACTAGCGCAGAGCTCCTACGAGCAGTACTTC.